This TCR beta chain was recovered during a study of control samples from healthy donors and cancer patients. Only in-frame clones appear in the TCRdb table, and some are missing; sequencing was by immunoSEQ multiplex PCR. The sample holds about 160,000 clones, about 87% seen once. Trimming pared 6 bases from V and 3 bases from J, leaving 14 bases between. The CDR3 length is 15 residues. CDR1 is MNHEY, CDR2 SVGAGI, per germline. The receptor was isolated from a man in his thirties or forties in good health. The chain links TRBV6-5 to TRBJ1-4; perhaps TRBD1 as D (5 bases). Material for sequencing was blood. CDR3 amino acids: CASRPQGNPNEKLFF. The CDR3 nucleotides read TGTGCCAGCAGACCCCAGGGAAATCCTAATGAAAAACTGTTTTTT.